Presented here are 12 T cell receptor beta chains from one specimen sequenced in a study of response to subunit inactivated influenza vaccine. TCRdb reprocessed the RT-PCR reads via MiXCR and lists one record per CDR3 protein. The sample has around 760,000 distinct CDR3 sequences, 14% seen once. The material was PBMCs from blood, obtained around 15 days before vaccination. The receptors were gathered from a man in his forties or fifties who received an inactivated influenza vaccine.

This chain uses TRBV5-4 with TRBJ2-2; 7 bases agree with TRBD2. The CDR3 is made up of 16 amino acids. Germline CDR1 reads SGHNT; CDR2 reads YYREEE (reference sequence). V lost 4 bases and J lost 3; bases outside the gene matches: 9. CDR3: CASSPGGRGDTGELFF. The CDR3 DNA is TGTGCCAGCAGCCCGGGCGGGAGAGGGGACACCGGGGAGCTGTTTTTT. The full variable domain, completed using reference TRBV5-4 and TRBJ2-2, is ETGVTQSPTHLIKTRGQQVTLRCSSQSGHNTVSWYQQALGQGPQFIFQYYREEENGRGNFPPRFSGLQFPNYSSELNVNALELDDSALYLCASSPGGRGDTGELFFGEGSRLTVL.

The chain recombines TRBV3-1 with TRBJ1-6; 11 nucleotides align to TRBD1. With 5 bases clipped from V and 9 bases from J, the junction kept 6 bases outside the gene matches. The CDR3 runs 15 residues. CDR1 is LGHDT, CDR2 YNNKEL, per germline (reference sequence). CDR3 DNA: TGTGCCAGCAGCGCTGGACAGGGGGCTTTTTCACCCCTCCACTTT. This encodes CASSAGQGAFSPLHF. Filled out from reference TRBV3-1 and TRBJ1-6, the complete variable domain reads DTAVSQTPKYLVTQMGNDKSIKCEQNLGHDTMYWYKQDSKKFLKIMFSYNNKELIINETVPNRFSPKSPDKAHLNLHINSLELGDSAVYFCASSAGQGAFSPLHFGNGTRLTVT.

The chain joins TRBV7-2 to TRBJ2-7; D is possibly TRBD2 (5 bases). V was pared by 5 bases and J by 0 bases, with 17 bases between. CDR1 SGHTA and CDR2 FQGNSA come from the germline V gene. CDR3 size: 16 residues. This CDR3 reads CTSSRYAGLSSYEQYF. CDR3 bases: TGTACCAGCAGCCGATACGCGGGTCTCAGCTCCTACGAGCAGTACTTC.

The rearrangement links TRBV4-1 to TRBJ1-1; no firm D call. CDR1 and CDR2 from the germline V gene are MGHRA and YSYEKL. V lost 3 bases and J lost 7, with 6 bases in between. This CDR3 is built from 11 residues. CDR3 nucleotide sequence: TGCGCCAGCAGCCAGGCGATTGAAGCTTTCTTT. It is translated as CASSQAIEAFF.

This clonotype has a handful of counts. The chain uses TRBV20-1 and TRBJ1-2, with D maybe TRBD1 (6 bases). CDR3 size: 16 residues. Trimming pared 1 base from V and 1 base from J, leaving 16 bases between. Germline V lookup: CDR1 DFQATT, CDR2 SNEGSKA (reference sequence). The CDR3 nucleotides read TGCAGTGCTAGAGTTGGACAGTCCCTGATTAACTATGGCTACACCTTC. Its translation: CSARVGQSLINYGYTF.

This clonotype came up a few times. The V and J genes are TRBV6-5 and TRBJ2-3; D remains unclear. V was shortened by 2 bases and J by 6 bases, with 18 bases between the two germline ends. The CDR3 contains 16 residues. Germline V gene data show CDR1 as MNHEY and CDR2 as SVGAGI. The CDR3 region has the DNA TGTGCCAGCAGTTACCGAACCCATCCTTCACAGGATACGCAGTATTTT. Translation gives CASSYRTHPSQDTQYF.

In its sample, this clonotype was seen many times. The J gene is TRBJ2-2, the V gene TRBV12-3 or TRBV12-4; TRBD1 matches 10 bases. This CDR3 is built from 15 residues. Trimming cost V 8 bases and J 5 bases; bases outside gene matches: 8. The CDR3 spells CASRTRTGGTGELFF. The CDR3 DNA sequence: TGTGCCAGCCGAACCAGGACAGGGGGTACCGGGGAGCTGTTTTTT.

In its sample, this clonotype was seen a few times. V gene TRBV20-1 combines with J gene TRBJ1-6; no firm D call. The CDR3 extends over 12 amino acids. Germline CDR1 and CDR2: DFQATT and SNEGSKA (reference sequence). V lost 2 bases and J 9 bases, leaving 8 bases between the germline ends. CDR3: CSARQATSPLHF. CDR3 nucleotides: TGCAGTGCTAGACAGGCAACTTCACCCCTCCACTTT.

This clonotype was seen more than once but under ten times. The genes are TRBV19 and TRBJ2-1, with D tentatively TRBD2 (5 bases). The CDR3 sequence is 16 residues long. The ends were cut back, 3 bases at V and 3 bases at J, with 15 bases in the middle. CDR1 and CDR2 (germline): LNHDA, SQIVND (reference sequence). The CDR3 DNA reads TGTGCCAGTAGTATTGGGCTACGGGAATACTACAATGAGCAGTTCTTC. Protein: CASSIGLREYYNEQFF.

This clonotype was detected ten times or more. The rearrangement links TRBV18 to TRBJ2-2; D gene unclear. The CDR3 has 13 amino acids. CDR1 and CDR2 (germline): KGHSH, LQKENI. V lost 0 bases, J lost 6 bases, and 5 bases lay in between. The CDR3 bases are TGTGCCAGCTCACCACCTTCAGCCGGGGAGCTGTTTTTT. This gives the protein CASSPPSAGELFF.

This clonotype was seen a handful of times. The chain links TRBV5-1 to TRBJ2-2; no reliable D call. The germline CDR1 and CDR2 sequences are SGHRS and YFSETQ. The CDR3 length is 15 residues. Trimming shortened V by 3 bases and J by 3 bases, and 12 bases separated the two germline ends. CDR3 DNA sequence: TGCGCCAGCAGCTCGACTGGGGTCCACACCGGGGAGCTGTTTTTT. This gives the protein CASSSTGVHTGELFF. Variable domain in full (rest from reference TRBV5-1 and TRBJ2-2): KAGVTQTPRYLIKTRGQQVTLSCSPISGHRSVSWYQQTPGQGLQFLFEYFSETQRNKGNFPGRFSGRQFSNSRSEMNVSTLELGDSALYLCASSSTGVHTGELFFGEGSRLTVL.

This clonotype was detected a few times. DNA of the CDR3: TGTGCCAGCAGTTACTCGAAGCTCGACTACACAGATACGCAGTATTTT. Translating gives CASSYSKLDYTDTQYF. The chain has TRBV6-5 and TRBJ2-3; weak D call: TRBD2 (5 bases). V was cut by 0 bases and J by 2 bases, with 12 bases left in between. The length of the CDR3 is 16 residues. Germline V gives CDR1 MNHEY, CDR2 SVGAGI.